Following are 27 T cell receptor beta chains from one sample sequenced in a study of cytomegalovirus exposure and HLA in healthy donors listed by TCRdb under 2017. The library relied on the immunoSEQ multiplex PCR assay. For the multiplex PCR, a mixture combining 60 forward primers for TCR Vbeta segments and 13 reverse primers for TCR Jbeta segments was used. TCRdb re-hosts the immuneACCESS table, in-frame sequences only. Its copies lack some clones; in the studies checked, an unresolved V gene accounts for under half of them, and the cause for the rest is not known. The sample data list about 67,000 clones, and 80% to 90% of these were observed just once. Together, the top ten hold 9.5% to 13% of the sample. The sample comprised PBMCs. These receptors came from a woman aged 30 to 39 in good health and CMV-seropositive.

The CDR3 spells CASSLLGGTASGNTIYF. As DNA, the CDR3 is TGCGCCAGCAGCCTTCTAGGCGGGACAGCCTCTGGAAACACCATATATTTT. The chain uses TRBV4-1 and TRBJ1-3, with 7 nucleotides matching TRBD1. Germline-derived CDR1 and CDR2 are MGHRA and YSYEKL. This CDR3 is 17 amino acids long. V trimming: 4 bases; J trimming: 0 bases; junction bases outside the gene matches: 9.

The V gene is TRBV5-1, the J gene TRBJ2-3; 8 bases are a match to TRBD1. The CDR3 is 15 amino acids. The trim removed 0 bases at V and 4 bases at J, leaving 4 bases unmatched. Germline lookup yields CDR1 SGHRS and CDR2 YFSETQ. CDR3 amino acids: CASSLEQGAADTQYF. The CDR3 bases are TGCGCCAGCAGCTTGGAGCAGGGGGCCGCAGATACGCAGTATTTT. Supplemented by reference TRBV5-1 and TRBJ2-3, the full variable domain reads KAGVTQTPRYLIKTRGQQVTLSCSPISGHRSVSWYQQTPGQGLQFLFEYFSETQRNKGNFPGRFSGRQFSNSRSEMNVSTLELGDSALYLCASSLEQGAADTQYFGPGTRLTVL.

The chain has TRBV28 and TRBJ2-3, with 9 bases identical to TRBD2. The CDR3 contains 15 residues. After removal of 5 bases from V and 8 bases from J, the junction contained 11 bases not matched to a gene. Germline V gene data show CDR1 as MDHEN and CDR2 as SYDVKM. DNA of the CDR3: TGTGCCAGCAGTCCCCCCGGGATAGCGGGAGCTACGCAGTATTTT. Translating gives CASSPPGIAGATQYF.

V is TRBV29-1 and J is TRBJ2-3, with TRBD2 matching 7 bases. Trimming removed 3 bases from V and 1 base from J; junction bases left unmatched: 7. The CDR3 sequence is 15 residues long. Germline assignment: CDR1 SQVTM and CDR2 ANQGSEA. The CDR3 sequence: CSVEGGRGGTDTQYF. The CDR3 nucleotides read TGCAGCGTTGAGGGCGGGAGAGGAGGCACAGATACGCAGTATTTT.

The CDR3 DNA reads as TGTGCCAGCTCACCTAACAGAGAAGCTTTCTTT. The encoded protein is CASSPNREAFF. The chain carries TRBV18 and TRBJ1-1; no reliable D call. Per the germline V gene, CDR1 is KGHSH and CDR2 is LQKENI. Between the trimmed V and J ends, which lost 3 bases and 8 bases, there was a span of 7 bases. There are 11 residues in the CDR3.

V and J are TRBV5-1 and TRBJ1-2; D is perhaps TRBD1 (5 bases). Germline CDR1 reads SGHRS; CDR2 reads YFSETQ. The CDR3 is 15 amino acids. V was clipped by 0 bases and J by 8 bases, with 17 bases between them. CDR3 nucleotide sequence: TGCGCCAGCAGCTTGGGCGGTCGACAGCTTCGGGGCTACACCTTC. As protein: CASSLGGRQLRGYTF.

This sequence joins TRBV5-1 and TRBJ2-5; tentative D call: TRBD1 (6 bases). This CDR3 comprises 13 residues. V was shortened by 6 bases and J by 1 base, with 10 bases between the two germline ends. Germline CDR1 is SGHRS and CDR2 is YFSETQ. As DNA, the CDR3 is TGCGCCAGCAAACAGGGCCTCCAAGAGACCCAGTACTTC. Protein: CASKQGLQETQYF.

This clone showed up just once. CDR3 sequence (DNA): TGTGCCAGTAGCGACAGCCGCAATCAGCCCCAGCATTTT. Translated: CASSDSRNQPQHF. J is TRBJ1-5 and V is TRBV19, with D perhaps matching TRBD1 (5 bases). The CDR3 has 13 amino acids. Germline V gene data show CDR1 as LNHDA and CDR2 as SQIVND (reference sequence). V shed 6 bases and J shed 2 bases, with 8 bases lying between them. The entire variable domain, with the rest obtained from reference TRBV19 and TRBJ1-5, is as follows: DGGITQSPKYLFRKEGQNVTLSCEQNLNHDAMYWYRQDPGQGLRLIYYSQIVNDFQKGDIAEGYSVSREKKESFPLTVTSAQKNPTAFYLCASSDSRNQPQHFGDGTRLSIL.

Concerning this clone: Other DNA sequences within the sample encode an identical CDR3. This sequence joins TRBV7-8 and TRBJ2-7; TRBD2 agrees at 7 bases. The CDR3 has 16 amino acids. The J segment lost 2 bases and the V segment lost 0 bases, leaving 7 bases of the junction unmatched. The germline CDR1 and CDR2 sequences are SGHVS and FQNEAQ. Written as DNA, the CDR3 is TGTGCCAGCAGCTTAGCCTTACTAGCGCCAACCTACGAGCAGTACTTC. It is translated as CASSLALLAPTYEQYF. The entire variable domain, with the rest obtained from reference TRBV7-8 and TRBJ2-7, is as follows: GAGVSQSPRYKVAKRGQDVALRCDPISGHVSLFWYQQALGQGPEFLTYFQNEAQLDKSGLPSDRFFAERPEGSVSTLKIQRTQQEDSAVYLCASSLALLAPTYEQYFGPGTRLTVT.

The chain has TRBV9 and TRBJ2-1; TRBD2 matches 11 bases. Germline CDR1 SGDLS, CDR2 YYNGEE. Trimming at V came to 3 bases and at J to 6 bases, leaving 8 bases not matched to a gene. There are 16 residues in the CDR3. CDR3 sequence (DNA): TGTGCCAGCAGCGGCGGGACTAGCGGACTACTCAATGAGCAGTTCTTC. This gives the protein CASSGGTSGLLNEQFF.

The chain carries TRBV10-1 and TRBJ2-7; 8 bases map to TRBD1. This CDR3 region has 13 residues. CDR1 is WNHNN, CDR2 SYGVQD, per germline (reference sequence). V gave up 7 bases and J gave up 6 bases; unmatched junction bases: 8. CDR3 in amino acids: CASTRDRGGEQYF. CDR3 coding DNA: TGCGCCAGCACCCGAGACAGGGGAGGCGAGCAGTACTTC.

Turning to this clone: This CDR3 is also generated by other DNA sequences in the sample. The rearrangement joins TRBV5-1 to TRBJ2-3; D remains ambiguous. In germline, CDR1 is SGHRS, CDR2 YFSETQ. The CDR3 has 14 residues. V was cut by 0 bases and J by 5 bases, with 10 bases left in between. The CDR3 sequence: CASSLGQVGDTQYF. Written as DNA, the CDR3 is TGCGCCAGCAGCTTGGGGCAGGTGGGAGATACGCAGTATTTT.

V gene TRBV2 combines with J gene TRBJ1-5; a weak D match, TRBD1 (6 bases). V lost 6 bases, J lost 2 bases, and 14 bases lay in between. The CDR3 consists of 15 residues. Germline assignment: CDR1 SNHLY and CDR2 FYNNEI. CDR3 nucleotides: TGTGCCAGCAGGAGGACAGAAAGCCGCAATCAGCCCCAGCATTTT. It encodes CASRRTESRNQPQHF.

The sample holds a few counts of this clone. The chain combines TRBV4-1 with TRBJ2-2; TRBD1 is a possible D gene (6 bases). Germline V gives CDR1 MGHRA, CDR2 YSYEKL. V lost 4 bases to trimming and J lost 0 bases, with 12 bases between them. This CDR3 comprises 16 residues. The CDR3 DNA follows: TGCGCCAGCAGCCGCGACTGGACAGCGAACACCGGGGAGCTGTTTTTT. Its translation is CASSRDWTANTGELFF.

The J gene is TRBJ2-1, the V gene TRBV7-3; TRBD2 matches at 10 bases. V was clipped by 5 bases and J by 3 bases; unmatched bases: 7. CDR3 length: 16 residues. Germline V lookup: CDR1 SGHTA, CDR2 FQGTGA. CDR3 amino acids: CASSPLAGGLYNEQFF. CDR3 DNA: TGTGCCAGCAGCCCCTTAGCGGGAGGCCTCTACAATGAGCAGTTCTTC.

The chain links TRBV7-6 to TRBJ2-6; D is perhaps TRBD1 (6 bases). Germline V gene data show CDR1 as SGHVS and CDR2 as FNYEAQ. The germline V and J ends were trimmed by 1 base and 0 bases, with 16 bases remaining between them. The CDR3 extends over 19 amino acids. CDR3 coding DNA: TGTGCCAGCAGCTTAGGCGGACAGATTATGTACTCTGGGGCCAACGTCCTGACTTTC. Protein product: CASSLGGQIMYSGANVLTF.

This chain's CDR3 is CASSLRQGEYSEQFF. The CDR3, as DNA: TGTGCCAGCAGCCTCCGACAGGGGGAATATAGTGAGCAGTTCTTC. This chain joins TRBV7-7 and TRBJ2-1, with 9 bases lining up with TRBD1. The CDR3 has 15 residues. J lost 9 bases, V lost 5 bases, and 11 bases had no gene match. The germline V gene encodes CDR1 SSHAT and CDR2 FNYEAQ (reference sequence). Together with reference TRBV7-7 and TRBJ2-1, the CDR3 gives the full variable domain: GAGVSQSPRYKVTKRGQDVTLRCDPISSHATLYWYQQALGQGPEFLTYFNYEAQPDKSGLPSDRFSAERPEGSISTLTIQRTEQRDSAMYRCASSLRQGEYSEQFFGPGTRLTVL.

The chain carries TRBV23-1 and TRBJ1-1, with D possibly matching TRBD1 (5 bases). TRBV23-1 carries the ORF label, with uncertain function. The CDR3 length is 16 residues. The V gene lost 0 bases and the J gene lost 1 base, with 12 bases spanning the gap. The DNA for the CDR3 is TGCGCCAGCAGTCAATCGAAGGGGATAGGGAACACTGAAGCTTTCTTT. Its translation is CASSQSKGIGNTEAFF.

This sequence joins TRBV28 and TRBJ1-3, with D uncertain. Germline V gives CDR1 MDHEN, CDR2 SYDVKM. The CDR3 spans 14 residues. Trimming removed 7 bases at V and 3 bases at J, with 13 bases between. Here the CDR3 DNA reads TGTGCCAGCATCCGGTCGGGAGATGGAAACACCATATATTTT. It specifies CASIRSGDGNTIYF.

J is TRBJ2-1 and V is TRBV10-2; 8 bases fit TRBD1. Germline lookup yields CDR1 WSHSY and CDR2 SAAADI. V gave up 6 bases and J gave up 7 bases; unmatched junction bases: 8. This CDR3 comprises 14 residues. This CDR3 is CASSLQGVENEQFF. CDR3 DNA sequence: TGCGCCAGCAGCCTACAGGGGGTGGAAAATGAGCAGTTCTTC.

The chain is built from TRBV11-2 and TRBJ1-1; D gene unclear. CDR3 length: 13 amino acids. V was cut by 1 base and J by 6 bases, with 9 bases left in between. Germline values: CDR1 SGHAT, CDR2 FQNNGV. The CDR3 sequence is CASSLGRSAEAFF. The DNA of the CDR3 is TGTGCCAGCAGCTTAGGTAGATCCGCTGAAGCTTTCTTT.

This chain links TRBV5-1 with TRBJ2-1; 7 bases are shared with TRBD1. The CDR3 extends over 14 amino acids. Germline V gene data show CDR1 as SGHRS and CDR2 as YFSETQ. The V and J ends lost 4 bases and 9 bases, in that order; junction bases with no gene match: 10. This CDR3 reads CASSAETGYGEQFF. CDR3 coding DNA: TGCGCCAGCAGCGCCGAGACAGGGTACGGTGAGCAGTTCTTC.

Here the CDR3 reads CASSLGPGSPYGYTF. Here the CDR3 DNA reads TGTGCCAGCAGCTTGGGCCCGGGGAGCCCCTATGGCTACACCTTC. The V and J genes are TRBV5-4 and TRBJ1-2; unclear D gene. V dropped 0 bases and J dropped 4 bases, with 13 bases sitting between them. CDR1 and CDR2 from the germline V gene are SGHNT and YYREEE (reference sequence). The CDR3 covers 15 residues.

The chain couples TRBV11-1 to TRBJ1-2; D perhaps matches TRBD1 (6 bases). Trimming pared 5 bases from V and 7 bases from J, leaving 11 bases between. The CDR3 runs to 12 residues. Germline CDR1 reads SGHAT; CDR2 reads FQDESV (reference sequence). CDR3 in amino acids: CASSNFRGGYTF. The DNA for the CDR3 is TGTGCCAGCAGCAATTTCAGGGGTGGCTACACCTTC.

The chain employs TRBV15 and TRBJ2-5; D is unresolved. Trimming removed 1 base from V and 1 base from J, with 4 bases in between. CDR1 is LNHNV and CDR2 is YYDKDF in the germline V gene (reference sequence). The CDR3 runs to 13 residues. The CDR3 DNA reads TGTGCCACCAGCAGAGGGAGCCAAGAGACCCAGTACTTC. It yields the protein CATSRGSQETQYF.

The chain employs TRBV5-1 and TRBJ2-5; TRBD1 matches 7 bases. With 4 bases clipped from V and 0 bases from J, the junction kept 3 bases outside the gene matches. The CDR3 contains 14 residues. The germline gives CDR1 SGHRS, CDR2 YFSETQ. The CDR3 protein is CASSLQGYQETQYF. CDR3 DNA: TGCGCCAGCAGCCTACAGGGGTACCAAGAGACCCAGTACTTC.

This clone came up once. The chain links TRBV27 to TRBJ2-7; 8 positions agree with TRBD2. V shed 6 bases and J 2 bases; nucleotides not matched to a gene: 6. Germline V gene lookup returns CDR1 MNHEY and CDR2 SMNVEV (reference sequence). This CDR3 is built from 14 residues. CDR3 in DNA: TGTGCCAGCAGGGGGACTAGACTAACCTACGAGCAGTACTTC. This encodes CASRGTRLTYEQYF.